The rows below give T cell receptor beta chains drawn from one sample of a study of blood T cells in healthy people across ages. From the 5' RACE reads, TCRdb called clonotypes with MiXCR, one entry per CDR3 protein. The repertoire consists of 850,000 or so distinct CDR3 sequences, with about 30% occurring once and the leading ten covering approximately 15%. Sequences were obtained from blood. Receptor source: a woman older than 75 in good health. Both conserved end residues are part of each CDR3. A D gene is named only where the DNA matches it firmly. Clone size is given for some rows only: seen once, a few or many times, or a class if the clone is expanded.

J gene | D gene | V gene | clone size | CDR3 protein | CDR3 DNA
TRBJ2-1 | TRBD2 | TRBV12-3/TRBV12-4 | many | CASQFAPGLAAYNEQFF | TGTGCCAGCCAGTTTGCCCCGGGACTAGCGGCGTACAATGAGCAGTTCTTC
TRBJ1-1 | - | TRBV20-1 | few | CSVTPGYTEAFF | TGCAGTGTAACACCAGGGTACACTGAAGCTTTCTTT
TRBJ1-5 | - | TRBV5-1 | few | CASSVEGNQPQHF | TGCGCCAGCAGCGTGGAAGGCAATCAGCCCCAGCATTTT
TRBJ2-1 | TRBD1 | TRBV29-1 | - | CSVEGITGTEFYNEQFF | TGCAGCGTTGAAGGGATCACCGGGACAGAATTCTACAATGAGCAGTTCTTC
TRBJ2-3 | - | TRBV4-1 | many | CASSLLVAMTDTQYF | TGCGCCAGCAGCCTTTTAGTGGCCATGACAGATACGCAGTATTTT
TRBJ2-1 | TRBD2 | TRBV19 | - | CASGNLAGGLNEQFF | TGTGCCAGTGGTAATCTAGCGGGGGGCCTAAATGAGCAGTTCTTC
TRBJ2-5 | - | TRBV3-1 | few | CASSQIEETQYF | TGTGCCAGCAGCCAAATAGAAGAGACCCAGTACTTC
TRBJ2-5 | TRBD1 | TRBV6-2/TRBV6-3 | many | CASRPGGMAREQYF | TGTGCCAGCAGGCCAGGGGGCATGGCGAGGGAGCAGTACTTC
TRBJ2-3 | - | TRBV7-2 | many | CASSAQAYTDTQYF | TGTGCCAGCAGCGCCCAAGCATACACAGATACGCAGTATTTT
TRBJ2-5 | TRBD2 | TRBV27 | few | CASSPTPGLAGGSGQETQYF | TGTGCCAGCAGTCCTACGCCGGGACTAGCGGGGGGCTCGGGCCAAGAGACCCAGTACTTC
TRBJ1-2 | - | TRBV24-1 | - | CATSERQGANYGYTF | TGTGCCACCAGTGAACGTCAGGGAGCTAACTATGGCTACACCTTC
TRBJ2-7 | - | TRBV30 | many | CAWRQAGAYEQYF | TGTGCCTGGAGGCAGGCAGGGGCCTACGAGCAGTACTTC
TRBJ2-1 | - | TRBV6-2/TRBV6-3 | many | CASSYPRGGVDNEQFF | TGTGCCAGCAGTTACCCCCGAGGCGGGGTCGACAATGAGCAGTTCTTC
TRBJ2-7 | TRBD1 | TRBV7-9 | many | CASSQTGGVEQYF | TGTGCCAGCAGCCAGACAGGGGGCGTCGAGCAGTACTTC
TRBJ2-7 | - | TRBV6-9 | many | CASSYRQYF | TGTGCCAGCAGTTATAGGCAGTACTTC
TRBJ1-5 | - | TRBV28 | few | CASTIRRALNQPQHF | TGTGCCAGCACAATCCGAAGGGCTCTGAATCAGCCCCAGCATTTT
TRBJ2-3 | - | TRBV4-1 | many | CASSQRLGGTDTQYF | TGCGCCAGCAGCCAGCGTTTAGGGGGCACAGATACGCAGTATTTT
TRBJ2-7 | TRBD1 | TRBV2 | - | CAGGQDSYNEQYF | TGTGCCGGGGGACAGGACTCCTACAATGAGCAGTACTTC
TRBJ1-5 | - | TRBV5-4 | - | CASSKDPPGPQHF | TGTGCCAGCAGCAAGGACCCGCCGGGTCCCCAGCATTTT
TRBJ2-1 | TRBD1 | TRBV20-1 | many | CSAPGTGSYNEQFF | TGCAGTGCCCCCGGGACAGGGTCATACAATGAGCAGTTCTTC
TRBJ2-1 | - | TRBV28 | - | CASSSRQWLGNEQFF | TGTGCCAGCAGTTCCAGACAGTGGCTAGGCAATGAGCAGTTCTTC
TRBJ2-7 | TRBD1 | TRBV6-5 | many | CATGMDRGPSYEQYF | TGTGCCACGGGAATGGACAGGGGCCCCTCCTACGAGCAGTACTTC
TRBJ2-7 | - | TRBV3-1 | many | CASSPDRSLEQYF | TGTGCCAGCAGTCCCGACAGATCTCTGGAGCAGTACTTC
TRBJ2-7 | - | TRBV6-1 | many | CASSELHRESEQYF | TGTGCCAGCAGTGAACTGCACAGAGAGTCCGAGCAGTACTTC
TRBJ1-4 | - | TRBV28 | - | CASSLSHEKLFF | TGTGCCAGCAGTTTGTCGCATGAAAAACTGTTTTTT
TRBJ2-1 | TRBD1 | TRBV5-6 | many | CASSLQGVSYNEQFF | TGTGCCAGCAGCTTGCAGGGGGTATCCTACAATGAGCAGTTCTTC
TRBJ1-1 | - | TRBV12-3/TRBV12-4 | few | CASSWTPNTEAFF | TGTGCCAGCAGTTGGACACCGAACACTGAAGCTTTCTTT
TRBJ2-2 | - | TRBV7-2 | - | CASSFRQGGGTGELFF | TGTGCCAGCAGCTTTAGACAGGGAGGAGGCACCGGGGAGCTGTTTTTT
TRBJ2-7 | - | TRBV7-2 | many | CASSRDKLEQYF | TGTGCCAGCAGCCGGGACAAACTCGAGCAGTACTTC
TRBJ1-4 | TRBD1 | TRBV7-9 | few | CASSFYGQGRENEKLFF | TGTGCCAGCAGCTTTTACGGACAGGGAAGGGAGAATGAAAAACTGTTTTTT
TRBJ2-7 | - | TRBV27 | once | CASTTRRDDEQYF | TGTGCCAGCACTACGCGGAGGGACGACGAGCAGTACTTC
TRBJ2-5 | - | TRBV11-1 | once | CASSSSVAQETQYF | TGTGCCAGCAGCTCCTCTGTCGCCCAAGAGACCCAGTACTTC
TRBJ1-1 | - | TRBV6-5 | - | CASSKGRGTEAFF | TGTGCCAGCAGCAAAGGACGGGGCACTGAAGCTTTCTTT
TRBJ1-4 | - | TRBV7-2 | few | CASSLRSGVATNEKLFF | TGTGCCAGCAGCTTACGCAGTGGGGTCGCAACTAATGAAAAACTGTTTTTT
TRBJ2-5 | - | TRBV6-2/TRBV6-3 | many | CASRVNRRGQETQYF | TGTGCCAGCAGAGTTAATAGGCGGGGACAAGAGACCCAGTACTTC
TRBJ2-3 | - | TRBV7-9 | many | CASSPPSGTLGDTQYF | TGTGCCAGCAGCCCGCCCTCCGGGACTTTGGGGGATACGCAGTATTTT
TRBJ1-2 | - | TRBV20-1 | many | CSASGQGPFYGYTF | TGCAGTGCTAGTGGTCAGGGACCATTTTATGGCTACACCTTC
TRBJ2-1 | TRBD2 | TRBV7-2 | many | CASSSSSSGGAYEQFF | TGTGCCAGCAGCTCATCATCTAGCGGGGGGGCCTATGAGCAGTTCTTC
TRBJ2-1 | TRBD2 | TRBV7-2 | few | CASLLSGRGGNEQFF | TGTGCCAGCCTTCTAAGCGGGAGAGGCGGGAATGAGCAGTTCTTC
TRBJ2-3 | - | TRBV12-3/TRBV12-4 | - | CASSFDGVSDTQYF | TGTGCCAGCAGTTTCGACGGGGTTTCGGATACGCAGTATTTT
TRBJ2-7 | - | TRBV7-9 | many | CASSHYGTGSLSYEQYF | TGTGCCAGCAGCCATTATGGGACGGGGAGCCTTTCCTACGAGCAGTACTTC
TRBJ2-5 | - | TRBV29-1 | many | CSVAENGETQYF | TGCAGCGTTGCGGAAAATGGGGAGACCCAGTACTTC
TRBJ2-5 | - | TRBV20-1 | many | CSVGYLQETQYF | TGCAGTGTGGGCTACTTACAAGAGACCCAGTACTTC
TRBJ1-2 | TRBD1 | TRBV5-5 | many | CASSETGSVYGYTF | TGTGCCAGCAGCGAGACAGGGTCCGTCTATGGCTACACCTTC
TRBJ2-3 | - | TRBV11-2 | many | CATKGGWEDTQYF | TGTGCCACTAAAGGGGGTTGGGAAGATACGCAGTATTTT